The T cell receptor beta chain under discussion was sequenced for a study of CD8 T cells in ankylosing spondylitis. The ends lost 5 bases at V and 0 bases at J; junction bases unmatched: 11. CDR3 length equals 18 residues. Germline CDR1 reads MNHEY; CDR2 reads SMNVEV (reference sequence). TCRdb passed the 5' RACE reads through MiXCR, listing each CDR3 protein once. The table lists about 310,000 distinct CDR3 sequences, around 20% of them singletons. This receptor was identified in a female donor with ankylosing spondylitis or in good health (not recorded which). Sequencing was performed on blood, either unsorted or a sorted T cell fraction (not recorded which). The genes are TRBV27 and TRBJ2-4; 9 positions match TRBD1. CDR3 coding DNA: TGTGCCAGCAGTCGTACAGGGGGCCGTTCTCTAGCCAAAAACATTCAGTACTTC. Translating gives CASSRTGGRSLAKNIQYF.